The 4 T cell receptor beta chains listed next were all sequenced from one sample in a study of blood T cell repertoires in COVID-19. Method: immunoSEQ multiplex PCR; TCRdb's copy keeps in-frame clones and lacks some. The sample lists approximately 75,000 clones, approximately 85% occurring once. The specimen sequenced was peripheral blood. Every receptor here comes from an elderly man with acute or convalescent COVID-19.

V is TRBV6-5 and J is TRBJ1-6; D is possibly TRBD1 (5 bases). Per germline, CDR1 MNHEY and CDR2 SVGAGI. Trimming took off 6 bases at V and 4 bases at J, with 7 bases between the two ends. The CDR3 covers 13 residues. The CDR3 DNA follows: TGTGCCAGCAGGTCAGGGTATAATTCACCCCTCCACTTT. Translating gives CASRSGYNSPLHF.

The rearrangement joins TRBV27 to TRBJ2-5; 8 bases fit TRBD2. Trimming cost V 6 bases and J 2 bases; bases outside gene matches: 5. The CDR3 loop spans 14 amino acids. The germline V gene has CDR1 MNHEY and CDR2 SMNVEV (reference sequence). CDR3 loop: CASRPTSGQETQYF. DNA for the CDR3: TGTGCCAGCAGGCCAACTAGCGGACAAGAGACCCAGTACTTC.

V is TRBV6-2 or TRBV6-3 and J is TRBJ1-5, with 7 bases lining up with TRBD1. Germline V gene lookup returns CDR1 MNHEY and CDR2 SVGEGT. V gave up 4 bases and J gave up 2 bases; unmatched junction bases: 2. The CDR3 spans 14 residues. CDR3 nucleotide sequence: TGTGCCAGCAGTTGGACAGGCGGCAATCAGCCCCAGCATTTT. This encodes CASSWTGGNQPQHF.

This sequence joins TRBV9 and TRBJ1-5, with TRBD1 matching over 8 bases. This CDR3 is built from 15 residues. In germline, CDR1 is SGDLS, CDR2 YYNGEE. V lost 3 bases to trimming and J lost 3 bases; unmatched junction nucleotides: 5. CDR3 protein: CASSGTGSPNQPQHF. CDR3 nucleotide sequence: TGTGCCAGCAGCGGGACAGGGTCCCCCAATCAGCCCCAGCATTTT.